This TCR beta chain came from a study of cytomegalovirus exposure and HLA in healthy donors. This clone has more than one count but fewer than ten. The PCR made use of 60 Vbeta and 13 Jbeta primers. Some clones are missing from TCRdb's copy, which holds only in-frame ones; the method was immunoSEQ multiplex PCR. The sample includes around 130,000 clones, more than 60% of them seen just once. The receptor was isolated from a man aged 18 to 35 in good health and CMV-seronegative. The sequenced sample was PBMCs.

As DNA, the CDR3 is TGTGCCAGCAGCTTCCCGAGTGGGGGGAATAGAGAAAAACTGTTTTTT. Protein product: CASSFPSGGNREKLFF. The chain is built from TRBV7-2 and TRBJ1-4, with D perhaps TRBD1 (5 bases). V lost 3 bases to trimming and J lost 8 bases, with 19 bases between them. CDR1 SGHTA and CDR2 FQGNSA come from the germline V gene. The CDR3 runs 16 residues.